This T cell receptor beta chain is drawn from a study of CD8+ T cells in alopecia areata. This CDR3 is 15 amino acids long. Germline V gene lookup returns CDR1 SNHLY and CDR2 FYNNEI. Germline trimming cut 9 bases from V and 0 bases from J; bases unmatched to any gene: 8. After isolation, RNA underwent reverse transcription to generate cDNA as the sequencing template. Sequencing was performed with immunoSEQ multiplex PCR; in TCRdb, only in-frame clones are kept and a portion is missing. Of roughly 250,000 clones listed, approximately 61% are singletons. This clonotype was obtained from a human donor with alopecia areata. Specimen: CD4+ T cells sorted from blood, collected at week 0. The rearrangement joins TRBV2 to TRBJ2-7; 10 nucleotides line up with TRBD2. The CDR3 loop is CASFLGTSDSYEQYF. The DNA for the CDR3 is TGTGCCAGTTTTTTAGGGACTAGCGACTCCTACGAGCAGTACTTC.